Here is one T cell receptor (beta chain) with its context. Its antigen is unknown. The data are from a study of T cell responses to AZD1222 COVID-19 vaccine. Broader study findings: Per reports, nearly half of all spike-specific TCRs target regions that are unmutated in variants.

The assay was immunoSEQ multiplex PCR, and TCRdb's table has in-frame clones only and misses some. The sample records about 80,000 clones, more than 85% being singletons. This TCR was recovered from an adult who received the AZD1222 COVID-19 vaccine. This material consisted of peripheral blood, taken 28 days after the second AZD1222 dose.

The CDR3 reads CASSAGGVRSPLHF. CDR3 nucleotide sequence: TGTGCCAGCAGCGCCGGGGGAGTGAGATCACCCCTCCACTTT. The J gene is TRBJ1-6, the V gene TRBV7-9, with D possibly TRBD1 on 5 matching bases. The V gene's germline CDR1 is SEHNR and CDR2 FQNEAQ (reference sequence). V lost 5 bases, J lost 10 bases, and 15 bases lay in between. The CDR3 runs 14 residues.